The T cell receptor (beta chain) described here comes from a study of naive and memory T cell subsets (TCRdb year 2017). Turning to the overall study: An open-source, UMI-based TCR alpha and beta sequencing pipeline was applied to sorted naive and memory peripheral blood T cell subsets. The results of the functional CMV T cell responses matched the IgG serology results in every case. RNA was DNase-treated and reverse transcribed with TCR constant-region primers, mostly using SuperScript III. What the work shows at the level of the full study, not this receptor alone: TCR abundance followed a power law with an exponent that was different for naive and memory subsets but consistent across the three individuals. Gini index rose and Shannon and inverse Simpson diversity fell from naive through CM, EM and EMRA in both CD4 and CD8 cells. Once error correction was done, more than 85% of naive TCR sequences showed up just once, which made the naive abundance distributions much steeper than those of the memory subsets. RNA-based TCR counts may be affected by expression changes linked to T cell activation and differentiation. A few larger clonotypes were present in naive repertoires, especially CD8 naive repertoires, and these clonotypes were possibly memory cells re-expressing CD45RA. The repertoire findings for the naive and memory subsets could not be validated against a ground truth, as none was available. Single alpha or beta chain sequences, rather than paired alpha/beta receptors, were used to define clonotypes.

With regard to this clonotype: What antigen it recognizes has not been identified. No base qualities exist here, and no much larger clone lies one base off it.

The CDR3 goes from the cysteine to the phenylalanine over 16 residues. The DNA shown is the 48-base CDR3, in frame from base 1. Based on the germline V gene, the CDR1 and CDR2 sequences are KGHDR and SFDVKD. Trimming costs V 6 bases and J 0 bases, and their ends lie 14 bases apart. Separate amplification of TCR alpha and beta chain libraries was performed from the second PCR step onward. To determine each donor's CMV status, fresh PBMCs were stimulated overnight with CMV viral lysate, and IFNgamma production from CD4+ T cells was then assessed. CD4 T cells were positively selected with Miltenyi beads, followed by positive selection of CD8 T cells from the CD4-negative fraction. After staining for CD3, CD4, CD8, CD45RA, CD27 and a live/dead dye, cells were sorted on a BD Aria II into four subsets based on CD45RA and CD27. Blood was obtained from a few healthy volunteers, and the blood from each volunteer was fractionated into CD4 and CD8 T cells and subsequently into four differentiation subsets. Roughly 120 ml of peripheral blood was collected from each donor, and PBMC were isolated from the blood using Ficoll-Paque PLUS density-gradient centrifugation. Sorted cells were lysed in RLT buffer, after which RNA was extracted using a Qiagen RNeasy kit and stored at -80 degrees C.

Libraries were built with UMI-ligation and nested PCR. To cover both TRBC1 and TRBC2, the beta constant-region primer consisted of an equimolar mix of two oligonucleotides. Four rounds of PCR, combining the SP2 primer with nested alpha and beta constant-region primers, were used to amplify the ligated cDNA. A single-stranded oligonucleotide carrying the SP2 primer and a 12-nucleotide UMI was ligated to the 3' end of the cDNA by T4 RNA ligase 1. The ligation reaction was incubated at 16°C for roughly 18-25 hours. PCR2 was usually performed as a SYBR Green qPCR and halted at a preset threshold so that over-amplification would not occur. All purifications after the first were performed with Agencourt AMPure XP magnetic beads. Library quantification was done by Qubit, followed by a TapeStation check on which the main peak was expected at around 650 bp. Pooled libraries were sequenced on an Illumina MiSeq with v2 2x251 paired-end kits, typically giving about 0.95-2.2 million reads per sample. Each sample library was pooled at 4 nM, and about 5-8% PhiX was included to improve cluster recognition. Per the authors' processing: V and J genes were assigned to Demultiplexor-processed FASTQ reads by Decombinator through tag matching, with a single base-pair mismatch being allowed. By using UMIs, Collapsinator corrected both sequencing errors and the frequency errors caused by PCR heterogeneity. TCRs were translated and CDR3s were extracted from the conserved cysteine to the FGXG phenylalanine by CDR3Translator, with non-productive sequences being flagged. Gini, Shannon entropy and inverse Simpson indices were calculated on repertoires that had been subsampled to equal numbers of UMI-defined TCRs. Within the linear range, a power law was fitted to clonotype abundance distributions using maximum likelihood. When run on a single naive CD8 sample, MIGEC and the pipeline yielded similar UMI counts, similar unique TCR numbers and similar clonal distributions. In one analysis, naive TCRs that were also found in any memory subset of the same donor were excluded from the naive repertoire. The repertoires were searched for some 7,300 CMV-associated CDR3 sequences that had been compiled from VDJdb and a published dataset. TCRdb passed the public sequencing reads through fastp at Q25 and MiXCR, retaining productive beta sequences. Merged by CDR3 protein, the rows form single entries marked with the most common genes and DNA. TCRdb, not the authors, supplied the V and J calls. This sample comprises 130,000 to 150,000 distinct CDR3 sequences, roughly 22% of them detected only once. 0.11% of the sample is in the top ten clones.

This TCR was recovered from a human donor in good health. Recombination joined TRBV24-1 with TRBJ2-1; TRBD1 is a weak D gene call, 5 bases matching. The sample comprised naive CD4+ T cells from blood. Reading the label with the study, this specimen's cell subset or site is: naive T cells, CD45RA high CD27+. The CDR3 has the sequence CATSRPGPTSYNEQFF. The DNA reads TGTGCCACCAGTAGACCAGGGCCTACCTCCTACAATGAGCAGTTCTTC.